This T cell receptor (beta chain) stems from a study of cytomegalovirus exposure and HLA in healthy donors. Study outcomes and limitations: A previous analysis found most TCR beta V segments productive roughly 90% or roughly 30% of the time. High sensitivity and specificity were reportedly achieved when the classifier diagnosed cytomegalovirus status.

Use of 60 Vbeta and 13 Jbeta primers characterized the PCR. Original methodology: In a later analysis, roughly 11 million of tens of millions of unique beta chains occurred in at least two donors. TCRdb keeps only in-frame clones here, not all; method: immunoSEQ multiplex PCR. D and trimming come from the DNA, and the V and J calls and clone size come from that table. The table lists under 100,000 clones, about three quarters of them singletons. Healthy bone marrow donors formed the donor group. This clone was picked up one time. Its antigen is undetermined. CDR1 SGHNT and CDR2 YYREEE come from the germline V gene (reference sequence). The CDR3 is 14 residues long.

The J gene is TRBJ2-5, the V gene TRBV5-4, with 12 nucleotides matching TRBD2. The DNA matches TRBJ2-7 better at its end, which makes the J call doubtful. Material: PBMCs. The sequence was collected from a woman between 50 and 59 years old in good health and CMV-seropositive. The CDR3 spells CASSRGTSGYEQYF. CDR3 in DNA: TGTGCCAGCAGCCGCGGGACTAGCGGGTACGAGCAGTACTTC.